This entry lists 20 T cell receptor beta chains sequenced from one sample in a study of control samples from healthy donors and cancer patients. Only in-frame clones appear in the TCRdb table, and some are missing; sequencing was by immunoSEQ multiplex PCR. The table includes about 140,000 clones, approximately 94% detected once. The sequenced sample consisted of blood. Receptor source: a man aged 35 to 55 in good health.

The chain couples TRBV4-1 to TRBJ2-1; D not resolved. This CDR3 contains 16 residues. Germline CDR1 is MGHRA and CDR2 is YSYEKL. V lost 0 bases and J lost 2, with 11 bases in between. CDR3 in DNA: TGCGCCAGCAGCCAAGATCCCGGGTTCGCCTACAATGAGCAGTTCTTC. This translates into CASSQDPGFAYNEQFF.

This CDR3 is CASSWIQGAGEKLFF. CDR3 bases: TGCGCCAGCAGCTGGATACAGGGGGCAGGGGAAAAACTGTTTTTT. The rearrangement links TRBV5-1 to TRBJ1-4; 9 nucleotides match TRBD1. Germline lookup yields CDR1 SGHRS and CDR2 YFSETQ. The ends lost 3 bases at V and 8 bases at J; junction bases unmatched: 8. The CDR3 is 15 amino acids.

The chain uses TRBV28 and TRBJ2-6; D is ambiguous. Germline CDR1 and CDR2: MDHEN and SYDVKM. This CDR3 spans 15 amino acids. The V gene lost 5 bases and the J gene lost 0 bases, with 8 bases spanning the gap. This chain's CDR3 is CASSPPHSGANVLTF. The CDR3 coding sequence is TGTGCCAGCAGTCCCCCCCACTCTGGGGCCAACGTCCTGACTTTC.

This chain joins TRBV4-1 and TRBJ1-4; 7 positions agree with TRBD1. This CDR3 spans 15 amino acids. V was clipped by 5 bases and J by 2 bases; unmatched bases: 5. Germline V gene data show CDR1 as MGHRA and CDR2 as YSYEKL. CDR3 sequence: CASSLRTGTNEKLFF. CDR3 nucleotides: TGCGCCAGCAGCTTGAGGACAGGCACTAATGAAAAACTGTTTTTT.

The gene calls are TRBV15 and TRBJ1-4; no definite D call. In germline, CDR1 is LNHNV, CDR2 YYDKDF (reference sequence). The CDR3 has 12 amino acids. Trimming removed 5 bases at V and 8 bases at J, with 9 bases between. CDR3 protein: CATSGSREKLFF. The DNA of the CDR3 is TGTGCCACCAGCGGTAGCCGGGAAAAACTGTTTTTT.

The chain employs TRBV5-5 and TRBJ2-2; a possible D gene is TRBD2 (7 bases). CDR3 size: 18 residues. Looked up from germline, CDR1 is SGHKS and CDR2 is YYEKEE (reference sequence). Trimming shortened V by 2 bases and J by 0 bases, and 17 bases separated the two germline ends. As DNA, the CDR3 is TGTGCCAGCAGCTTTTGGGGAGGGGGTCAACCGAACACCGGGGAGCTGTTTTTT. Its protein product is CASSFWGGGQPNTGELFF.

The chain has TRBV24-1 and TRBJ1-5; TRBD1 agrees at 10 bases. The CDR3 contains 12 residues. Germline CDR1 is KGHDR and CDR2 is SFDVKD. V lost 4 bases, J lost 13 bases, and 3 bases stayed unmatched. CDR3 protein: CATSDPGQGQHF. DNA of the CDR3: TGTGCCACCAGTGACCCGGGACAGGGGCAGCATTTT.

V usage is TRBV5-1 and J usage is TRBJ2-1; TRBD2 matches 8 bases. Trimming at V came to 10 bases and at J to 8 bases, leaving 11 bases not matched to a gene. From germline, CDR1 is SGHRS and CDR2 YFSETQ. This CDR3 comprises 13 residues. The CDR3 region has the DNA TGCGCCCGCGGCCGGGGGGGTATCGATGAGCAGTTCTTC. It codes for CARGRGGIDEQFF.

Here the CDR3 DNA reads TGTGCCAGCAGCTTGGCCAGGGGACTAAACACCGGGGAGCTGTTTTTT. Encoded protein: CASSLARGLNTGELFF. The chain couples TRBV7-3 to TRBJ2-2, with a possible D match to TRBD2 (7 bases). Trimming shortened V by 3 bases and J by 2 bases, and 13 bases separated the two germline ends. CDR3 size: 16 residues. The V gene's germline CDR1 is SGHTA and CDR2 FQGTGA.

This chain joins TRBV6-2 or TRBV6-3 and TRBJ2-1; TRBD1 matches 8 bases. The CDR3 sequence is 17 residues long. CDR1 is MNHEY and CDR2 is SVGEGT in the germline V gene. With 5 bases clipped from V and 5 bases from J, the junction kept 14 bases outside the gene matches. The CDR3 bases are TGTGCCAGCAGTGCCACGATCCGGACAGGGACGAACAATGAGCAGTTCTTC. It codes for CASSATIRTGTNNEQFF.

The rearrangement links TRBV7-3 to TRBJ2-5; D uncertain. The V and J ends lost 5 bases and 1 base respectively, with 11 bases between them. Germline CDR1 is SGHTA and CDR2 is FQGTGA. The CDR3 totals 14 residues. The DNA for the CDR3 is TGTGCCAGCAGCAAAGTAGATGTCCAAGAGACCCAGTACTTC. Its protein product is CASSKVDVQETQYF.

This clone was seen a single time. The V call is TRBV10-3, the J call TRBJ2-1, with 9 bases that match TRBD2. V gave up 5 bases and J gave up 0 bases; unmatched junction bases: 2. This CDR3 contains 15 residues. The germline V gene has CDR1 ENHRY and CDR2 SYGVKD. CDR3 coding DNA: TGTGCCATCAGTATAGCGGGGGCCTCCTACAATGAGCAGTTCTTC. This translates into CAISIAGASYNEQFF.

The rearrangement links TRBV12-2 to TRBJ1-5; the DNA was not compared with TRBD1, the D call given in the table. TRBV12-2 is a recognized pseudogene. The CDR3 sequence is 15 residues long. CDR3 region: CASRLHHPQNQPQHF. In nucleotides, the CDR3 is TGTGCAAGTCGCCTACACCATCCACAGAATCAGCCCCAGCATTTT.

The V and J genes are TRBV27 and TRBJ2-3; TRBD2 is a possible D gene (6 bases). Trimming removed 1 base at V and 4 bases at J, with 9 bases between. Germline loops: CDR1 MNHEY, CDR2 SMNVEV (reference sequence). The CDR3 is made up of 14 amino acids. Written as DNA, the CDR3 is TGTGCCAGCAGTTTATTCGGGAGAGCAGATACGCAGTATTTT. Translated, it gives CASSLFGRADTQYF.

The chain combines TRBV6-5 with TRBJ2-2; no reliable D call. The CDR3 totals 15 residues. The V and J ends lost 2 bases and 2 bases respectively, with 9 bases between them. The germline V gene has CDR1 MNHEY and CDR2 SVGAGI. CDR3 loop: CASSYDRRNTGELFF. In nucleotides, the CDR3 is TGTGCCAGCAGTTACGACCGAAGAAACACCGGGGAGCTGTTTTTT.

The table lists this clone with a count of one. The V gene is TRBV7-9, the J gene TRBJ1-3; D not certain. The germline V and J ends were trimmed by 2 bases and 0 bases, with 11 bases remaining between them. This CDR3 spans 16 amino acids. CDR1 and CDR2 (germline): SEHNR, FQNEAQ (reference sequence). In nucleotides, the CDR3 is TGTGCCAGCAGCTTATTTTCTCTCAGCTCTGGAAACACCATATATTTT. Its protein is CASSLFSLSSGNTIYF.

The chain combines TRBV19 with TRBJ2-2, with D unresolved. V lost 3 bases, J lost 4 bases, and 12 bases lay in between. The CDR3 totals 15 residues. CDR1 and CDR2 (germline): LNHDA, SQIVND (reference sequence). This chain's CDR3 is CASSITGFGTGELFF. The CDR3, as DNA: TGTGCCAGTAGTATTACCGGGTTTGGCACCGGGGAGCTGTTTTTT.

The chain joins TRBV28 to TRBJ1-4; 10 bases line up with TRBD1. The CDR3 is made up of 15 amino acids. Trimming cost V 4 bases and J 4 bases; bases outside gene matches: 3. Germline loops: CDR1 MDHEN, CDR2 SYDVKM. CDR3 bases: TGTGCCAGCAGTTATCGGACAGGGGGTAATGAAAAACTGTTTTTT. Residues: CASSYRTGGNEKLFF.

The genes are TRBV6-4 and TRBJ2-1, with 11 bases identical to TRBD1. Germline-derived CDR1 and CDR2 are MRHNA and SNTAGT. The CDR3 is made up of 14 amino acids. The V gene end was trimmed by 3 bases and the J gene end by 6 bases; junction bases not matched to a gene: 1. The CDR3 DNA follows: TGTGCCAGCAGTGAGGGGACAGGGGGCAATGAGCAGTTCTTC. Amino acids: CASSEGTGGNEQFF.

This chain connects TRBV6-6 to TRBJ2-1; TRBD2 might be the D (5 bases). Trimming cost V 7 bases and J 0 bases, with 16 bases left between them. CDR1 is MNHNY and CDR2 is SVGAGI in the germline V gene (reference sequence). This CDR3 comprises 16 residues. CDR3 region: CASTPLDSSSYNEQFF. CDR3 nucleotide sequence: TGTGCCAGCACCCCTTTGGACTCTAGCTCCTACAATGAGCAGTTCTTC.